This entry lists 13 T cell receptor beta chains sequenced from one sample in a study of blood T cell repertoires in COVID-19. Produced via immunoSEQ multiplex PCR; TCRdb's table is partial and in-frame only. The sample holds 35,000 to 50,000 clones, more than 80% seen once. The sequencing sample was made of peripheral blood. The receptors stem from a man in his fifties or sixties with acute or convalescent COVID-19.

The J gene is TRBJ1-2, the V gene TRBV5-5; TRBD1 might be the D (5 bases). Germline loops: CDR1 SGHKS, CDR2 YYEKEE (reference sequence). V was clipped by 5 bases and J by 8 bases, with 16 bases between them. The CDR3 consists of 13 residues. The chain's CDR3 is CASSMTVAQGYTF. DNA for the CDR3: TGTGCCAGCAGTATGACAGTGGCCCAGGGCTACACCTTC.

About this clone itself: Other DNA sequences in this specimen translate into the identical CDR3. V gene TRBV12-3 or TRBV12-4 combines with J gene TRBJ1-5; D unclear. The CDR3 totals 12 residues. Trimming removed 3 bases at V and 4 bases at J, with 4 bases between. The CDR3 nucleotides are TGTGCCAGCAGTTTGCAGAATCAGCCCCAGCATTTT. Its translation is CASSLQNQPQHF.

This clone has a handful of counts. The CDR3 sequence is CASSPQTGGYGYTF. The DNA for the CDR3 is TGTGCCAGCAGCCCCCAGACAGGTGGATATGGCTACACCTTC. This chain uses TRBV7-2 with TRBJ1-2; tentative D call: TRBD1 (6 bases). Germline V gene sequence: CDR1 SGHTA, CDR2 FQGNSA. V was clipped by 5 bases and J by 5 bases, with 15 bases between them. The CDR3 spans 14 residues.

The chain recombines TRBV5-1 with TRBJ2-5; the D gene is possibly TRBD2 (6 bases). The CDR3 contains 15 residues. The ends were cut back, 3 bases at V and 5 bases at J, with 17 bases in the middle. Germline loops: CDR1 SGHRS, CDR2 YFSETQ. The CDR3 here is CASSSGGRNFETQYF. CDR3 bases: TGCGCCAGCAGCTCAGGTGGGAGGAATTTTGAGACCCAGTACTTC.

The CDR3 bases are TGTGCCAGTAGTATAATGAGTCAGCCCCAGCATTTT. Residues: CASSIMSQPQHF. The chain joins TRBV19 to TRBJ1-5, with D unclear. V was shortened by 2 bases and J by 6 bases, with 5 bases between the two germline ends. CDR1 is LNHDA and CDR2 is SQIVND in the germline V gene (reference sequence). There are 12 residues in the CDR3. Together with reference TRBV19 and TRBJ1-5, the CDR3 gives the full variable domain: DGGITQSPKYLFRKEGQNVTLSCEQNLNHDAMYWYRQDPGQGLRLIYYSQIVNDFQKGDIAEGYSVSREKKESFPLTVTSAQKNPTAFYLCASSIMSQPQHFGDGTRLSIL.

The genes are TRBV6-5 and TRBJ2-7, with TRBD2 as a possible D gene (5 bases). V was cut by 8 bases and J by 4 bases, with 6 bases left in between. This CDR3 region has 10 residues. CDR1 is MNHEY and CDR2 is SVGAGI in the germline V gene. This chain's CDR3 is CASGGYEQYF. CDR3 bases: TGTGCCAGCGGAGGATACGAGCAGTACTTC.

V is TRBV30 and J is TRBJ2-7; 9 bases are shared with TRBD1. V gave up 2 bases and J gave up 9 bases; unmatched junction bases: 14. The germline V gene encodes CDR1 GTSNPN and CDR2 SVGIG (reference sequence). This CDR3 has 15 residues. The DNA of the CDR3 is TGTGCCTGGAGTCGCGGGACAGGGCTTCTTGGCGGGCAGTACTTC. It is translated as CAWSRGTGLLGGQYF.

The gene calls are TRBV28 and TRBJ2-7, with a possible D match to TRBD2 (6 bases). Germline V gives CDR1 MDHEN, CDR2 SYDVKM. The CDR3 length is 15 residues. With 2 bases removed from V and 0 bases from J, the gap between germline ends came to 11 bases. The CDR3 DNA reads TGTGCCAGCAGTTTAGAGAGCGGGCCCTCCTACGAGCAGTACTTC. It is translated as CASSLESGPSYEQYF.

This chain uses TRBV9 with TRBJ1-1; unclear D gene. Germline V gives CDR1 SGDLS, CDR2 YYNGEE. The CDR3 has 15 residues. Trimming took off 0 bases at V and 3 bases at J, with 12 bases between the two ends. The CDR3 DNA sequence: TGTGCCAGCAGCGTAGGTGACCGGGGAGACACTGAAGCTTTCTTT. Translating it yields CASSVGDRGDTEAFF.

The CDR3 DNA is TGTGCCAGCAGTTCGTCACCCCGGGTCGAGACCCAGTACTTC. Its protein product is CASSSSPRVETQYF. The chain uses TRBV6-5 and TRBJ2-5, with D hard to call. The CDR3 spans 14 residues. Between the trimmed V and J ends, which lost 4 bases and 5 bases, there was a span of 14 bases. Germline V lookup: CDR1 MNHEY, CDR2 SVGAGI.

V gene TRBV6-2 or TRBV6-3 combines with J gene TRBJ2-7; D call uncertain. This CDR3 has 12 residues. The V gene lost 2 bases and the J gene lost 6 bases, with 8 bases spanning the gap. Germline assignment: CDR1 MNHEY and CDR2 SVGEGT. The CDR3 reads CASSYNSFEQYF. The CDR3 bases are TGTGCCAGCAGTTACAATTCGTTCGAGCAGTACTTC.

The gene calls are TRBV25-1 and TRBJ2-1, with 8 bases lining up with TRBD2. CDR1 MGHDK and CDR2 SYGVNS come from the germline V gene. This CDR3 contains 15 residues. V lost 5 bases to trimming and J lost 1 base; unmatched junction nucleotides: 4. CDR3 sequence: CASSWGGGSYNEQFF. The CDR3 region has the DNA TGTGCCAGCAGTTGGGGCGGGGGGTCCTACAATGAGCAGTTCTTC.

Only a few counts were recorded for this clone. The chain uses TRBV7-2 and TRBJ1-2; TRBD1 aligns across 10 bases. V was pared by 8 bases and J by 3 bases, with 6 bases of the junction left unmatched. This CDR3 comprises 14 residues. Germline CDR1 reads SGHTA; CDR2 reads FQGNSA. The CDR3 region is CASGGQGRDYGYTF. CDR3 sequence (DNA): TGTGCCAGCGGGGGACAGGGGAGAGACTATGGCTACACCTTC.